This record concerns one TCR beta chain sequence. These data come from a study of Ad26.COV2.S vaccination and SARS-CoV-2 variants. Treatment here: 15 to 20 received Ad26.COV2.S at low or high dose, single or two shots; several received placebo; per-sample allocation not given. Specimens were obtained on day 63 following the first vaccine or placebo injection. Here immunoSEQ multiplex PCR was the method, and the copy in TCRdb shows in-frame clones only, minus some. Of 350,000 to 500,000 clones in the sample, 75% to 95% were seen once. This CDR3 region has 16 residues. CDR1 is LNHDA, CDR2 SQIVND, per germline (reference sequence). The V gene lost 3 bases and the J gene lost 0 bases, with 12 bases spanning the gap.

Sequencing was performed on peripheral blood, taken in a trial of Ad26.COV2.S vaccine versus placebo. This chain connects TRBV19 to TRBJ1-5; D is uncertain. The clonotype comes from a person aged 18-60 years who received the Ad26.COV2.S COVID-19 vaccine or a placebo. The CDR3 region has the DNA TGTGCCAGTAGTATCGTTGCGGCCATTAGCAATCAGCCCCAGCATTTT. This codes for CASSIVAAISNQPQHF.